This TCR beta chain derives from a study of T cell responses to AZD1222 COVID-19 vaccine. The table came from immunoSEQ multiplex PCR; TCRdb's copy has only in-frame clones and leaves some out. The profile shows over 120,000 clones, nearly 90% of them singletons. With 4 bases removed from V and 1 base from J, the gap between germline ends came to 17 bases. The CDR3 contains 16 residues. Germline V gene data show CDR1 as MGHDK and CDR2 as SYGVNS. Sequencing was performed on peripheral blood, taken 28 days after the second dose of the MenACWY control vaccine. This clonotype was obtained from an adult who received the MenACWY meningococcal vaccine as a control. This chain connects TRBV25-1 to TRBJ2-7, with TRBD1 as a possible D gene (5 bases). CDR3 residues: CASSGKTVSGSYEQYF. In DNA form, the CDR3 reads TGTGCCAGCAGTGGTAAGACAGTCTCCGGATCCTACGAGCAGTACTTC.